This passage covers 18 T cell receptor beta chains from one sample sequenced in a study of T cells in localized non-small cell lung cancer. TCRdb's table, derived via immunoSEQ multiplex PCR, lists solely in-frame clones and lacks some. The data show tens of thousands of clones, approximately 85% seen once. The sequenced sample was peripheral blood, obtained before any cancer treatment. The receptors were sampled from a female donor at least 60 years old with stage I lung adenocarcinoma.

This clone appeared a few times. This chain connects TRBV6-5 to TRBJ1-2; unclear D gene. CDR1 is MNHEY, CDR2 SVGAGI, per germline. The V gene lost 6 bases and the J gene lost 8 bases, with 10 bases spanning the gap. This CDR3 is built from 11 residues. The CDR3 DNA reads TGTGCCAGCAGAGCCACTAGGGGCTACACCTTC. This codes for CASRATRGYTF.

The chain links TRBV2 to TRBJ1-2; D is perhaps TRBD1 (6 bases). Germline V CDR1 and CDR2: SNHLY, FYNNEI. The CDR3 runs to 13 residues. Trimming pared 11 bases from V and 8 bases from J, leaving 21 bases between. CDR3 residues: CAGTGSTLRGYTF. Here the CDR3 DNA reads TGTGCCGGAACAGGGTCTACCCTCCGCGGCTACACCTTC.

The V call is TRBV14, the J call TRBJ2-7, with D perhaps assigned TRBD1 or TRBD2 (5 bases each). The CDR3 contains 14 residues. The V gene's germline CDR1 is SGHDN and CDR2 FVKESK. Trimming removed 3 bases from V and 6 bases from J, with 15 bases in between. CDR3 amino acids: CASSQTLRGSEQYF. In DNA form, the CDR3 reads TGTGCCAGCAGCCAGACGTTGAGGGGTAGCGAGCAGTACTTC.

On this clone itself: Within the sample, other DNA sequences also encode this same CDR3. The CDR3 DNA reads TGCGCCAGCAGCTCTGGACAGGGTAACACTGAAGCTTTCTTT. This codes for CASSSGQGNTEAFF. This chain uses TRBV5-1 with TRBJ1-1, with TRBD1 matching 8 bases. This CDR3 has 14 residues. With V trimmed by 3 bases and J by 2 bases, 3 bases remained unmatched. The germline V gene has CDR1 SGHRS and CDR2 YFSETQ.

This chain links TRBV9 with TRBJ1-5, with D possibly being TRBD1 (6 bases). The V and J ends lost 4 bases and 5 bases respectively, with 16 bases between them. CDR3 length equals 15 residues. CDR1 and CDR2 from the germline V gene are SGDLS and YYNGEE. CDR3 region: CASSPTSNRDQPQHF. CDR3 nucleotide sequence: TGTGCCAGCAGCCCCACCTCCAACAGGGATCAGCCCCAGCATTTT.

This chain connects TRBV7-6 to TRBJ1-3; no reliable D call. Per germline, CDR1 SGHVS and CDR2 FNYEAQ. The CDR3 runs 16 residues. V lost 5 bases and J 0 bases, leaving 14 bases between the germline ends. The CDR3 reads CASSVLSGVSGNTIYF. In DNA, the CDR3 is TGTGCCAGCAGCGTACTATCGGGAGTCTCTGGAAACACCATATATTTT.

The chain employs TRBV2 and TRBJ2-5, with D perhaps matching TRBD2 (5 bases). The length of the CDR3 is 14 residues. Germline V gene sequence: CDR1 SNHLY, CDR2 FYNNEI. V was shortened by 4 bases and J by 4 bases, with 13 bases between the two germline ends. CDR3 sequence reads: CASSVATRGETQYF. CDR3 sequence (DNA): TGTGCCAGCAGTGTGGCCACACGGGGAGAGACCCAGTACTTC. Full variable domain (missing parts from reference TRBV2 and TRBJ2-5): EPEVTQTPSHQVTQMGQEVILRCVPISNHLYFYWYRQILGQKVEFLVSFYNNEISEKSEIFDDQFSVERPDGSNFTLKIRSTKLEDSAMYFCASSVATRGETQYFGPGTRLLVL.

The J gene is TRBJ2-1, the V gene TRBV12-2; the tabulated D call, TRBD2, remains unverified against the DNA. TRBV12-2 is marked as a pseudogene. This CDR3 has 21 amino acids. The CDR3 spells CASRLPRAGLAGWGAYNEQFF. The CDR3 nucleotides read TGTGCAAGTCGCCTCCCCCGCGCGGGACTAGCGGGATGGGGGGCCTACAATGAGCAGTTCTTC.

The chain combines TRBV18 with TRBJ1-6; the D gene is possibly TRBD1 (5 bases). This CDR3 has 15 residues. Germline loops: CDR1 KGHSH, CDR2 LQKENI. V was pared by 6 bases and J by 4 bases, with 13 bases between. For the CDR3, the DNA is TGTGCCAGCTCGGCCGGGGGACTGTATAATTCACCCCTCCACTTT. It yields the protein CASSAGGLYNSPLHF.

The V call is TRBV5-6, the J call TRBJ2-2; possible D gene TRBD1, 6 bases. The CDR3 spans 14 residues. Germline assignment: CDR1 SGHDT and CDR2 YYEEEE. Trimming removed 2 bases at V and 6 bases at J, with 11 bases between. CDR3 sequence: CASSFGRGSGELFF. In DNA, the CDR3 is TGTGCCAGCAGCTTTGGCAGGGGCTCCGGGGAGCTGTTTTTT.

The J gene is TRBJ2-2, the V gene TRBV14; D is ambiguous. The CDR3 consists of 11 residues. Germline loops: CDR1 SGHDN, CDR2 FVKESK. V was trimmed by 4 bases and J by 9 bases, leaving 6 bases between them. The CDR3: CASSRTRELFF. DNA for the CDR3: TGTGCCAGCAGCCGAACCCGGGAGCTGTTTTTT.

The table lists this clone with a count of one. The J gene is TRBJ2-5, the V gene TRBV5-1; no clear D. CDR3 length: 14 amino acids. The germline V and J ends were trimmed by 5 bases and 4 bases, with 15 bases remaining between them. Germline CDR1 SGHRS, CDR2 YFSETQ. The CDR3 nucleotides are TGCGCCAGCAGTCCGTCGGACCCAGGAGAGACCCAGTACTTC. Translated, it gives CASSPSDPGETQYF.

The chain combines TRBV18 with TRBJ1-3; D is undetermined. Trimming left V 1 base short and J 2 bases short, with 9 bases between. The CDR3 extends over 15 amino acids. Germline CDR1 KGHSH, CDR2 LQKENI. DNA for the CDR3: TGTGCCAGCTCACCACAAAAGGGTGCTGGAAACACCATATATTTT. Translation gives CASSPQKGAGNTIYF.

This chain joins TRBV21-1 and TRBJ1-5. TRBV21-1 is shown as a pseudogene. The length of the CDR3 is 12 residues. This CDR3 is CASSKKDQPQHF. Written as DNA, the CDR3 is TGTGCCAGCAGCAAAAAGGATCAGCCCCAGCATTTT.

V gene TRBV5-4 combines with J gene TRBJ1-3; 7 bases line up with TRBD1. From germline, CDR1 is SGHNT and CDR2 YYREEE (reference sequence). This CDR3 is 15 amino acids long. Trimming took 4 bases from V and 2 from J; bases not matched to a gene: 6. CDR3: CASSPGQGAGNTIYF. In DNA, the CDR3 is TGTGCCAGCAGCCCCGGGCAGGGGGCTGGAAACACCATATATTTT.

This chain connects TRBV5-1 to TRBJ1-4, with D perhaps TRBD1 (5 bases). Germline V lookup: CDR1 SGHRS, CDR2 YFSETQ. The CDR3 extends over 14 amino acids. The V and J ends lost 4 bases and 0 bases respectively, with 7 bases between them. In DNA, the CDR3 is TGCGCCAGCAGCCAGGGTGCAACTAATGAAAAACTGTTTTTT. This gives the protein CASSQGATNEKLFF.

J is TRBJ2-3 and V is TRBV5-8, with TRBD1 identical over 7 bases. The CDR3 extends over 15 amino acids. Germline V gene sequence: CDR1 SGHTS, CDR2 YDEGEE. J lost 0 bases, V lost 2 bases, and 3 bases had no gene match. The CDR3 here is CASSFRGSSTDTQYF. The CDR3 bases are TGTGCCAGCAGCTTCAGGGGGTCTAGCACAGATACGCAGTATTTT.

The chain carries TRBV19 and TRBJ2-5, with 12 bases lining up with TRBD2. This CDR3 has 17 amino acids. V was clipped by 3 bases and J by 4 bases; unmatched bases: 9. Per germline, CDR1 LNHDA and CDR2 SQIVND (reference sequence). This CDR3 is CASSISSGGALPETQYF. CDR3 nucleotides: TGTGCCAGTAGTATCTCTAGCGGGGGGGCCTTACCAGAGACCCAGTACTTC.